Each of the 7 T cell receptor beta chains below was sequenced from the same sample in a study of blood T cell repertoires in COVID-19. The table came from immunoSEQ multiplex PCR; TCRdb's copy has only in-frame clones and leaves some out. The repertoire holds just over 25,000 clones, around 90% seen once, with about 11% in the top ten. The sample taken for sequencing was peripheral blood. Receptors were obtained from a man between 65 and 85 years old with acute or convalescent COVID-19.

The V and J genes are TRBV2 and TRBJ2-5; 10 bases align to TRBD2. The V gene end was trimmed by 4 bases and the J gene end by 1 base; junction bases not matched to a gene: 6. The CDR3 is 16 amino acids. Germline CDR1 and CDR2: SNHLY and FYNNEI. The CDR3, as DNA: TGTGCCAGCAGTGGAACTAGCGGGACTCTCCAAGAGACCCAGTACTTC. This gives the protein CASSGTSGTLQETQYF.

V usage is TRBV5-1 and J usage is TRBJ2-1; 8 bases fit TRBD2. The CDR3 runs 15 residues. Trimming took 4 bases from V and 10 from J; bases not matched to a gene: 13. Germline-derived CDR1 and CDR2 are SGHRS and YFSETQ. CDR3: CASSSYSREAGEQFF. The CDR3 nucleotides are TGCGCCAGCAGCAGTTATTCGCGGGAGGCTGGCGAGCAGTTCTTC.

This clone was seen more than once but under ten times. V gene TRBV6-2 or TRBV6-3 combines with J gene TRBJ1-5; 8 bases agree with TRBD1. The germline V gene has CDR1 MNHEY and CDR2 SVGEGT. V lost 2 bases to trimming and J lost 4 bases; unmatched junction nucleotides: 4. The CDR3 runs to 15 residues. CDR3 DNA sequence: TGTGCCAGCAGTTACCCCAGGGGGCTGAATCAGCCCCAGCATTTT. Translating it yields CASSYPRGLNQPQHF.

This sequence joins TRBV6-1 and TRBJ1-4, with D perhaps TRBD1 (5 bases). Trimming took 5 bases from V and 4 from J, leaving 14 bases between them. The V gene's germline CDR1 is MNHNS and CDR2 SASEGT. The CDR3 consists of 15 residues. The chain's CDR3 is CASSPGGRFNEKLFF. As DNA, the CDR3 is TGTGCCAGCAGTCCCGGGGGGAGGTTTAATGAAAAACTGTTTTTT.

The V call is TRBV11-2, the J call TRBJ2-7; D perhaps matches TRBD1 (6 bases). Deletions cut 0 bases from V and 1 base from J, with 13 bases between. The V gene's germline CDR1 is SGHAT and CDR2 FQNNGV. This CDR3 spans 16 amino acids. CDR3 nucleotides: TGTGCCAGCAGCTTAGATGGGAAAGGGGGATCCTACGAGCAGTACTTC. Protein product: CASSLDGKGGSYEQYF.

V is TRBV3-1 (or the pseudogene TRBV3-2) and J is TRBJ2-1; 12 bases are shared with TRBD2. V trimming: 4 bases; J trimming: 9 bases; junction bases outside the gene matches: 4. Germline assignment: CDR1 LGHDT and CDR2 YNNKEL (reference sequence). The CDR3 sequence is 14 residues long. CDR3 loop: CASSPTSGSIEQFF. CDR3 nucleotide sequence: TGTGCCAGCAGCCCGACTAGCGGGAGTATTGAGCAGTTCTTC.

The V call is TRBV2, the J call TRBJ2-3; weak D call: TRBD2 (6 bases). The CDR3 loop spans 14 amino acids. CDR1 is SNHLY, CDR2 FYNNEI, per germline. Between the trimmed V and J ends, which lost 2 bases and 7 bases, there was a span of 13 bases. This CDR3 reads CASSEPGSKHTQYF. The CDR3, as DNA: TGTGCCAGCAGTGAACCCGGGAGTAAACATACGCAGTATTTT.